One sample yielded the 23 T cell receptor beta chains listed below, sequenced in a study of Graves' ophthalmopathy and Graves' hyperthyroidism. TCR beta CDR3 regions were amplified from RNA transcripts. Second-round multiplex PCR came after first-round RT-PCR with HTBI primers. TCRdb called the multiplex PCR reads again in MiXCR, with one record for every CDR3 protein. The sample yields about 640,000 distinct CDR3 sequences, about 38% seen once. Sequencing was done on a sample of peripheral blood. The source is an adult man with Graves' ophthalmopathy.

The V call is TRBV6-5, the J call TRBJ1-5, with a possible D match to TRBD1 (6 bases). The CDR3 sequence is 13 residues long. Deletions cut 0 bases from V and 9 bases from J, with 9 bases between. In germline, CDR1 is MNHEY, CDR2 SVGAGI. The CDR3 DNA sequence: TGTGCCAGCAGTTACTCGAGGGGGGGGCCCCAGCATTTT. Protein: CASSYSRGGPQHF.

To note about this clonotype: This may arise from a read error, as a much more abundant clone is one base away. The rearrangement joins TRBV12-3 or TRBV12-4 to TRBJ1-2, with a possible D match to TRBD1 (6 bases). This CDR3 is 14 amino acids long. The ends were cut back, 6 bases at V and 4 bases at J, with 15 bases in the middle. The CDR3 is CASRGDIVSYGYTF. The CDR3 coding sequence is TGTGCCAGCAGGGGGGACATCGTCAGCTATGGCTACACCTTC.

This clonotype was recorded at least ten times. The chain links TRBV12-3 or TRBV12-4 to TRBJ1-5; D not resolved. The CDR3 loop spans 15 amino acids. V shed 1 base and J shed 4 bases, with 11 bases lying between them. The CDR3 nucleotides read TGTGCCAGCAGTTTAGTAGGGCGGAATAATCAGCCCCAGCATTTT. It is translated as CASSLVGRNNQPQHF.

On this clonotype itself: The junction does not match germline at one end; this may be a read error. The chain recombines TRBV10-3 with TRBJ1-6; TRBD1 might be the D (5 bases). The CDR3 sequence is 13 residues long. From germline, CDR1 is ENHRY and CDR2 SYGVKD. CDR3 loop: CASSRQRNSPLHF. DNA of the CDR3: TGTGCCAGCAGTCGACAGAGAAATTCACCCCTCCACTTT.

There are many counts of this clonotype. The chain combines TRBV19 with TRBJ1-2, with D hard to call. Germline-derived CDR1 and CDR2 are LNHDA and SQIVND (reference sequence). There are 13 residues in the CDR3. V lost 8 bases, J lost 4 bases, and 14 bases lay in between. CDR3 residues: CASSPGLIYGYTF. The CDR3 coding sequence is TGTGCCAGTTCGCCTGGACTAATCTATGGCTACACCTTC.

This clonotype was observed a handful of times. The chain couples TRBV6-5 to TRBJ2-7; 9 nucleotides agree with TRBD1. CDR3 length: 15 residues. V lost 8 bases and J lost 2; bases outside the gene matches: 10. Germline loops: CDR1 MNHEY, CDR2 SVGAGI. CDR3: CASWTGGTGTYEQYF. The CDR3 DNA reads TGTGCCAGCTGGACCGGCGGGACAGGGACCTACGAGCAGTACTTC.

This clonotype appeared many times. The rearrangement joins TRBV2 to TRBJ1-1; D call uncertain. V was pared by 6 bases and J by 3 bases, with 14 bases between. This CDR3 spans 14 amino acids. CDR1 SNHLY and CDR2 FYNNEI come from the germline V gene. Here the CDR3 reads CASRSESGDTEAFF. DNA for the CDR3: TGTGCCAGCAGAAGCGAGTCTGGGGACACTGAAGCTTTCTTT.

This clonotype was counted a few times. V is TRBV10-2 and J is TRBJ1-1; D is undetermined. The length of the CDR3 is 14 residues. V was cut by 10 bases and J by 2 bases, with 17 bases left in between. Germline CDR1 is WSHSY and CDR2 is SAAADI. The CDR3: CAILPTDRNTEAFF. As DNA, the CDR3 is TGCGCCATCCTTCCGACGGATCGCAACACTGAAGCTTTCTTT.

The chain employs TRBV9 and TRBJ2-7, with 7 bases aligning to TRBD1. With 4 bases clipped from V and 7 bases from J, the junction kept 14 bases outside the gene matches. Germline-derived CDR1 and CDR2 are SGDLS and YYNGEE. This CDR3 is 15 amino acids long. The CDR3 is CASSLRTGYQEEQYF. The CDR3 DNA reads TGTGCCAGCAGCCTGAGGACAGGATACCAGGAGGAGCAGTACTTC. The full variable domain, in which reference TRBV9 and TRBJ2-7 provide the parts outside the CDR3, is DSGVTQTPKHLITATGQRVTLRCSPRSGDLSVYWYQQSLDQGLQFLIQYYNGEERAKGNILERFSAQQFPDLHSELNLSSLELGDSALYFCASSLRTGYQEEQYFGPGTRLTVT.

This clonotype was picked up many times. The V and J genes are TRBV19 and TRBJ1-5, with TRBD1 matching over 8 bases. Germline V gene lookup returns CDR1 LNHDA and CDR2 SQIVND (reference sequence). This CDR3 region has 15 residues. V lost 5 bases and J lost 4; bases outside the gene matches: 7. The DNA for the CDR3 is TGTGCCAGTAGTTCGGGACAGGTGTGGAATCAGCCCCAGCATTTT. As protein: CASSSGQVWNQPQHF.

V is TRBV7-2 and J is TRBJ2-2; D is possibly TRBD1 or TRBD2 (7 bases each). V was shortened by 5 bases and J by 4 bases, with 17 bases between the two germline ends. CDR1 SGHTA and CDR2 FQGNSA come from the germline V gene. The CDR3 contains 16 residues. For the CDR3, the DNA is TGTGCCAGCAGCATCCAGGGGGGGGGCCTCACCGGGGAGCTGTTTTTT. This sequence encodes CASSIQGGGLTGELFF.

The rearrangement links TRBV12-3 or TRBV12-4 to TRBJ1-1; D is uncertain. Trimming pared 7 bases from V and 6 bases from J, leaving 21 bases between. The CDR3 runs 15 residues. CDR3 protein: CASTILGDGSAEAFF. CDR3 nucleotide sequence: TGTGCCAGCACCATCCTAGGAGACGGGAGCGCTGAAGCTTTCTTT.

A word on this clonotype: The junction differs from germline at one of its ends, possibly a read error. The chain employs TRBV10-3 and TRBJ2-6, with 9 bases fitting TRBD2. The V gene's germline CDR1 is ENHRY and CDR2 SYGVKD. The CDR3 is 17 amino acids. CDR3 in DNA: TGTGCCAGCAGTGAGGCGGGGGGGAGCCCTGGGGCCAACGTCCTGACTTTC. Amino acid sequence: CASSEAGGSPGANVLTF.

This clonotype appeared many times. The chain employs TRBV7-9 and TRBJ2-7; D unresolved. CDR3 size: 14 residues. Deletions cut 3 bases from V and 2 bases from J, with 11 bases between. Germline CDR1 SEHNR, CDR2 FQNEAQ (reference sequence). CDR3 DNA sequence: TGTGCCAGCAGCTTGGCGGACGGCCCCTACGAGCAGTACTTC. It is translated as CASSLADGPYEQYF.

This clonotype was seen many times. This chain joins TRBV20-1 and TRBJ2-7; no firm D call. The CDR3 consists of 13 residues. Germline V gene data show CDR1 as DFQATT and CDR2 as SNEGSKA (reference sequence). Trimming removed 6 bases at V and 3 bases at J, with 15 bases between. This CDR3 reads CSAWVVSSYEQYF. The CDR3 nucleotides are TGCAGTGCATGGGTCGTCAGTAGCTACGAGCAGTACTTC.

The J gene is TRBJ2-7, the V gene TRBV6-5, with D tentatively TRBD1 or TRBD2 (5 bases each). The V end lost 6 bases, the J end lost 7 bases, and 25 bases lay between the germline ends. The germline V gene has CDR1 MNHEY and CDR2 SVGAGI. CDR3 size: 16 residues. The CDR3 loop is CASRSGSGDLKREQYF. Here the CDR3 DNA reads TGTGCCAGCAGGAGTGGTTCCGGGGACCTAAAGAGGGAGCAGTACTTC.

Many counts were recorded for this clonotype. CDR3 loop: CASCFSNQPQHF. CDR3 coding DNA: TGTGCCAGTTGCTTTAGCAATCAGCCCCAGCATTTT. The rearrangement joins TRBV19 to TRBJ1-5; no firm D call. CDR1 and CDR2 (germline): LNHDA, SQIVND (reference sequence). The length of the CDR3 is 12 residues. Trimming took off 8 bases at V and 0 bases at J, with 5 bases between the two ends.

Turning to this clonotype: Germline is not matched at one junction end, which may reflect a read error. V and J are TRBV10-2 and TRBJ2-5; 11 bases are shared with TRBD1. The germline CDR1 and CDR2 sequences are WSHSY and SAAADI. This CDR3 contains 14 residues. The CDR3 spells CASRWTGGAETQYF. The CDR3 DNA sequence: TGTGCCAGCAGGTGGACAGGGGGCGCAGAGACCCAGTACTTC.

This clonotype was seen only once. This rearrangement joins TRBV14 to TRBJ1-2; no clear D. Germline V CDR1 and CDR2: SGHDN, FVKESK. The V gene lost 4 bases and the J gene lost 4 bases, with 10 bases spanning the gap. The CDR3 loop spans 13 amino acids. The CDR3 nucleotides read TGTGCCAGCAGCCTCTCCATGCTCTATGGCTACACCTTC. Residues: CASSLSMLYGYTF.

This clonotype came up many times. The chain joins TRBV7-2 to TRBJ1-3, with D perhaps TRBD1 (5 bases). Germline CDR1 and CDR2: SGHTA and FQGNSA. This CDR3 is built from 14 residues. V was shortened by 1 base and J by 4 bases, with 8 bases between the two germline ends. The CDR3 region is CASSLVGVGNTIYF. CDR3 in DNA: TGTGCCAGCAGCTTAGTGGGGGTCGGAAACACCATATATTTT.

CDR3 nucleotides: TGCAGCGTTGGGTTAATGAACACTGAAGCTTTCTTT. Translation: CSVGLMNTEAFF. The gene calls are TRBV29-1 and TRBJ1-1; D uncertain. Germline CDR1 reads SQVTM; CDR2 reads ANQGSEA. The CDR3 length is 12 residues. Trimming removed 4 bases from V and 0 bases from J, with 6 bases in between.

This clonotype was found many times. The chain uses TRBV6-5 and TRBJ2-6, with D maybe TRBD2 (6 bases). Germline CDR1 and CDR2: MNHEY and SVGAGI. V lost 0 bases and J lost 9, with 12 bases in between. CDR3 length equals 15 residues. The CDR3 region is CASSYSRDSFNVLTF. CDR3 DNA sequence: TGTGCCAGCAGTTACTCCCGGGACTCCTTCAACGTCCTGACTTTC.

This clonotype was seen ten or more times. The rearrangement joins TRBV10-3 to TRBJ2-2; 7 bases agree with TRBD1. V shed 5 bases, J shed 5 bases, and the junction held 8 bases outside the gene matches. CDR1 and CDR2 from the germline V gene are ENHRY and SYGVKD. The CDR3 has 15 amino acids. CDR3 sequence reads: CAISKTGPLTGELFF. The CDR3 DNA reads as TGTGCCATCAGTAAGACAGGGCCCCTGACCGGGGAGCTGTTTTTT.